This T cell receptor beta chain stems from a study of T cell responses to AZD1222 COVID-19 vaccine. Profiled with immunoSEQ multiplex PCR; TCRdb holds only in-frame clones, not every one. The profile shows roughly 56,000 clones, around 80% of them singletons. Germline V gene sequence: CDR1 LNHDA, CDR2 SQIVND (reference sequence). V lost 5 bases to trimming and J lost 8 bases, with 9 bases between them. The CDR3 length is 12 residues. Second-dose intervals of approximately 4 or approximately 12 weeks were pooled. The specimen comprised peripheral blood, sampled 28 days after the second AZD1222 dose. This TCR was recovered from an adult who received the AZD1222 COVID-19 vaccine. The chain uses TRBV19 and TRBJ1-4, with D hard to call. The DNA of the CDR3 is TGTGCCAGTAGTGTGAGCGGGGAAAAACTGTTTTTT. Translated, it gives CASSVSGEKLFF.